This T cell receptor (beta chain) was documented in a study of regulatory T cells in long-lasting Graves disease. Whole-study context: Patients with new Graves' disease had used antithyroid drugs below 3 months.

Germline V CDR1 and CDR2: LNHDA, SQIVND (reference sequence). The CDR3 is 15 residues long. V dropped 2 bases and J dropped 0 bases, with 7 bases sitting between them. The time point was: newly diagnosed GD, antithyroid drugs for less than 3 months. PBMC RNA was the source of the TCR library. This clonotype has more than one count but fewer than ten. Construction of the TCR beta libraries employed iRepertoire HTBI primers in conjunction with Arm-PCR of CDR3 regions. One entry per CDR3 protein results from TCRdb running MiXCR on the multiplex PCR reads. The sample holds more than 400,000 distinct CDR3 sequences, roughly 15% seen once. These same data were also listed under a study on T cells in Graves' hyperthyroidism and ophthalmopathy. That source adds: The HTBI primer set was used in a first-round RT-PCR of the TCR CDR3. Blood shared most expanded thyroid clonotypes above 0.001.

This sequence joins TRBV19 and TRBJ2-2; D call uncertain. This receptor was taken from a man aged 35-49 years with Graves disease. The sample here was peripheral blood mononuclear cells (PBMCs), taken at new diagnosis, from a patient treated with antithyroid drugs. The CDR3 spells CASSIRTTNTGELFF. CDR3 sequence (DNA): TGTGCCAGTAGTATACGGACCACGAACACCGGGGAGCTGTTTTTT.